Listed here is a single TCR beta chain. The target antigen is unknown. The entry originates in a study of OX40 agonist ivuxolimab in advanced cancers. Across the study: Patients undergoing dose escalation presented with hepatocellular carcinoma, melanoma, renal cell or head and neck cancer.

V was pared by 7 bases and J by 1 base, with 16 bases between. The CDR3 covers 15 residues. CDR1 is SEHNR and CDR2 is FQNEAQ in the germline V gene (reference sequence). Whole-study findings and limits: Partial responders at 0.1-3.0 mg/kg showed near-lowest clonal expansion. Doses of 0.1 to 3.0 mg/kg were accompanied by clonal expansion of CD4+ and CD8+ blood T cells by week 6. The mean number of expanded clones was higher in CD8+ T cells than in CD4+.

Libraries were prepared by immunoSEQ multiplex PCR; TCRdb keeps only in-frame clonotypes and omits some of them. This table holds 80,000 or so clones, 84% found once. The rearrangement joins TRBV7-9 to TRBJ1-1; D remains unclear. The sample consisted of CD4+ or CD8+ T cells sorted from blood, taken in a trial of the OX40 agonist ivuxolimab. The TCR sequence derives from an adult with an advanced solid tumor such as melanoma, head and neck, liver or kidney cancer. The CDR3 loop is CASNSLSGTNTEAFF. The CDR3 DNA sequence: TGTGCCAGCAACAGCTTATCAGGCACGAACACTGAAGCTTTCTTT.